The 25 T cell receptor beta chains reported below all come from one sample, sequenced in a study of cytomegalovirus exposure and HLA in healthy donors. PCR used 60 Vbeta primers and 13 Jbeta primers. Profiling relied on immunoSEQ multiplex PCR, and the TCRdb table lists in-frame clones only, not all of them. The data hold some 130,000 clones, with 80% observed a single time. Sequencing was done on a sample of PBMCs. Receptor source: a male donor in good health and CMV-seronegative.

This chain connects TRBV18 to TRBJ2-3, with a weak D call TRBD1 (5 bases). Germline V lookup: CDR1 KGHSH, CDR2 LQKENI. This CDR3 spans 14 amino acids. Trimming pared 4 bases from V and 2 bases from J, leaving 10 bases between. The CDR3 is CASSRAGHTDTQYF. In DNA form, the CDR3 reads TGTGCCAGCTCACGTGCAGGGCACACAGATACGCAGTATTTT.

This chain joins TRBV18 and TRBJ2-2; possibly TRBD2 for D (5 bases). V was pared by 6 bases and J by 3 bases, with 14 bases between. The CDR3 runs 15 residues. Germline values: CDR1 KGHSH, CDR2 LQKENI. DNA for the CDR3: TGTGCCAGCTCTCCAGACTACGGACACACCGGGGAGCTGTTTTTT. Amino acids: CASSPDYGHTGELFF.

This sequence joins TRBV9 and TRBJ2-4; 7 bases are shared with TRBD1. J gave up 8 bases and V 0 bases, and 5 bases lay outside the gene matches. This CDR3 is built from 14 residues. Germline V CDR1 and CDR2: SGDLS, YYNGEE. The CDR3 sequence: CASSVADRTDIQYF. DNA of the CDR3: TGTGCCAGCAGCGTAGCGGACAGGACAGACATTCAGTACTTC.

V gene TRBV6-4 combines with J gene TRBJ2-1; 13 bases match TRBD2. Looked up from germline, CDR1 is MRHNA and CDR2 is SNTAGT. The ends lost 4 bases at V and 6 bases at J; junction bases unmatched: 0. The CDR3 consists of 14 residues. CDR3 DNA: TGTGCCAGCAGTGGACTAGCGGGGGGCAATGAGCAGTTCTTC. It encodes CASSGLAGGNEQFF.

V and J are TRBV5-1 and TRBJ2-3; TRBD1 matches at 7 bases. Per germline, CDR1 SGHRS and CDR2 YFSETQ. Losses at the gene ends were 3 bases for V and 1 base for J; bases not matched to a gene: 5. The CDR3 consists of 15 residues. The CDR3 DNA follows: TGCGCCAGCAGCTACAGGGGCAGCGGCACAGATACGCAGTATTTT. Its protein product is CASSYRGSGTDTQYF.

This sequence joins TRBV29-1 and TRBJ2-7; no definite D call. The CDR3 covers 12 residues. CDR1 SQVTM and CDR2 ANQGSEA come from the germline V gene. Trimming took 4 bases from V and 7 from J, leaving 14 bases between them. The CDR3 coding sequence is TGCAGCGTTGTTGGGCAGGTTGGAGAGCAGTACTTC. It encodes CSVVGQVGEQYF.

This rearrangement joins TRBV9 to TRBJ2-5; D call uncertain. Trimming stripped 0 bases from V and 7 bases from J, with 16 bases between. This CDR3 contains 15 residues. Per the germline V gene, CDR1 is SGDLS and CDR2 is YYNGEE. The DNA for the CDR3 is TGTGCCAGCAGCGTAGGGATTAGTACAGAAGTGACCCAGTACTTC. Its protein is CASSVGISTEVTQYF.

CDR3 nucleotide sequence: TGTGCCAGCAGTCCGCCAGGGGATTCCAACAATGAGCAGTTCTTC. Translation gives CASSPPGDSNNEQFF. J is TRBJ2-1 and V is TRBV28; D is perhaps TRBD1 (6 bases). Trimming pared 5 bases from V and 5 bases from J, leaving 16 bases between. Per germline, CDR1 MDHEN and CDR2 SYDVKM. The CDR3 consists of 15 residues.

Of note for this clone: The same CDR3 arises from other DNA sequences in this sample as well. The chain recombines TRBV19 with TRBJ2-7, with 8 positions matching TRBD1. V was clipped by 9 bases and J by 5 bases; unmatched bases: 12. In germline, CDR1 is LNHDA, CDR2 SQIVND (reference sequence). This CDR3 comprises 14 residues. CDR3 residues: CASLTLWDRHEQYF. In DNA, the CDR3 is TGTGCCAGCCTTACCTTATGGGACAGGCACGAGCAGTACTTC.

V is TRBV19 and J is TRBJ1-2; 8 nucleotides match TRBD1. After removal of 5 bases from V and 4 bases from J, the junction contained 3 bases not matched to a gene. Per the germline V gene, CDR1 is LNHDA and CDR2 is SQIVND (reference sequence). The CDR3 totals 13 residues. In DNA, the CDR3 is TGTGCCAGTAGTGTCACAGGGGGCTATGGCTACACCTTC. Translation gives CASSVTGGYGYTF.

The chain employs TRBV7-8 and TRBJ1-2; 7 bases match TRBD1. V lost 5 bases and J lost 8; bases outside the gene matches: 8. The CDR3 extends over 13 amino acids. Germline CDR1 is SGHVS and CDR2 is FQNEAQ. CDR3 loop: CASSLRDSRGYTF. CDR3 nucleotides: TGTGCCAGCAGCCTCCGGGACAGTAGGGGCTACACCTTC.

The chain joins TRBV7-8 to TRBJ2-4; 10 nucleotides line up with TRBD2. The CDR3 consists of 13 residues. Germline V gene sequence: CDR1 SGHVS, CDR2 FQNEAQ. V gave up 3 bases and J gave up 12 bases; unmatched junction bases: 5. The chain's CDR3 is CASSFSGRDSQYF. CDR3 DNA: TGTGCCAGCAGCTTCAGCGGGAGGGACAGTCAGTACTTC.

The rearrangement joins TRBV19 to TRBJ2-7, with D perhaps matching TRBD2 (5 bases). This CDR3 is built from 19 residues. Germline CDR1 and CDR2: LNHDA and SQIVND (reference sequence). V was cut by 3 bases and J by 3 bases, with 27 bases left in between. The CDR3 DNA follows: TGTGCCAGTAGTATTTCTGGTTGGCCGGACTCCCAGCGTCTCTACGAGCAGTACTTC. Amino acids: CASSISGWPDSQRLYEQYF.

The chain is built from TRBV6-5 and TRBJ1-4; possibly TRBD1 for D (5 bases). The V gene lost 0 bases and the J gene lost 8 bases, with 13 bases spanning the gap. Germline V gene sequence: CDR1 MNHEY, CDR2 SVGAGI. This CDR3 comprises 15 residues. CDR3 region: CASSYSQGGREKLFF. DNA of the CDR3: TGTGCCAGCAGTTACTCGCAGGGAGGTAGGGAAAAACTGTTTTTT.

This rearrangement joins TRBV5-1 to TRBJ2-5; D unclear. CDR1 and CDR2 from the germline V gene are SGHRS and YFSETQ. The CDR3 sequence is 13 residues long. The V and J ends lost 0 bases and 5 bases respectively, with 8 bases between them. The CDR3 region is CASSLGRSETQYF. The CDR3 DNA reads TGCGCCAGCAGCTTGGGCAGGTCCGAGACCCAGTACTTC.

J is TRBJ2-7 and V is TRBV7-9, with no clear D. V lost 6 bases, J lost 5 bases, and 11 bases lay in between. The CDR3 is made up of 12 amino acids. Germline CDR1 and CDR2: SEHNR and FQNEAQ (reference sequence). For the CDR3, the DNA is TGTGCCAGCAGATTTGACACCAACGAGCAGTACTTC. Amino acids: CASRFDTNEQYF. Based on the CDR3 plus reference TRBV7-9 and TRBJ2-7, the full variable domain is DTGVSQNPRHKITKRGQNVTFRCDPISEHNRLYWYRQTLGQGPEFLTYFQNEAQLEKSRLLSDRFSAERPKGSFSTLEIQRTEQGDSAMYLCASRFDTNEQYFGPGTRLTVT.

The chain is built from TRBV18 and TRBJ2-5; D is possibly TRBD1 (7 bases). TRBJ2-7 matches the DNA end more closely, so the J call is doubtful. The CDR3 has 14 residues. Germline CDR1 and CDR2: KGHSH and LQKENI. CDR3: CASSPKEGAREQYF. The DNA of the CDR3 is TGTGCCAGCTCACCAAAGGAGGGGGCCCGCGAGCAGTACTTC.

Only one count was recorded for this clone. The CDR3 region has the DNA TGTGCCAGTACCCCCCCCCGGGACACCGGGGAGCTGTTTTTT. This codes for CASTPPRDTGELFF. The chain combines TRBV19 with TRBJ2-2; D is unclear. V gave up 7 bases and J gave up 3 bases, with 12 bases separating them. Germline lookup yields CDR1 LNHDA and CDR2 SQIVND (reference sequence). CDR3 length equals 14 residues.

The rearrangement links TRBV28 to TRBJ2-1, with 8 positions matching TRBD2. J was trimmed by 8 bases and V by 4 bases; bases with no gene match: 4. Germline CDR1 is MDHEN and CDR2 is SYDVKM. The CDR3 runs to 13 residues. This chain's CDR3 is CASSWRGVHEQFF. DNA for the CDR3: TGTGCCAGCAGTTGGCGGGGGGTTCATGAGCAGTTCTTC.

CDR3 DNA sequence: TGTGCCAGCAGCCGATCACTAGCGGAGGGGTACAATGAGCAGTTCTTC. This gives the protein CASSRSLAEGYNEQFF. V is TRBV11-2 and J is TRBJ2-1, with 8 positions matching TRBD2. The CDR3 loop spans 16 amino acids. V was clipped by 5 bases and J by 4 bases; unmatched bases: 10. Germline V lookup: CDR1 SGHAT, CDR2 FQNNGV.

V gene TRBV28 combines with J gene TRBJ2-1; TRBD1 might be the D (6 bases). V dropped 6 bases and J dropped 9 bases, with 15 bases sitting between them. The CDR3 sequence is 13 residues long. Germline V gene sequence: CDR1 MDHEN, CDR2 SYDVKM. Here the CDR3 DNA reads TGTGCCAGCAGGCCTCCGAGGGGGTTTGAGCAGTTCTTC. It specifies CASRPPRGFEQFF.

The chain carries TRBV9 and TRBJ2-3, with D uncertain. Trimming took off 3 bases at V and 4 bases at J, with 12 bases between the two ends. The CDR3 loop spans 14 amino acids. Germline-derived CDR1 and CDR2 are SGDLS and YYNGEE. The CDR3 region is CASSDSPPPDTQYF. CDR3 DNA sequence: TGTGCCAGCAGCGACAGTCCACCCCCAGATACGCAGTATTTT.

This chain links TRBV2 with TRBJ1-3; possibly TRBD1 for D (6 bases). Looked up from germline, CDR1 is SNHLY and CDR2 is FYNNEI. CDR3 length: 13 amino acids. Trimming removed 5 bases at V and 4 bases at J, with 9 bases between. The CDR3 sequence: CASSPQGGNTIYF. In DNA, the CDR3 is TGTGCCAGCAGTCCTCAGGGGGGAAACACCATATATTTT.

This clone was seen more than once but under ten times. The identical CDR3 is also encoded by other nucleotide sequences in the sample. The V and J genes are TRBV7-2 and TRBJ1-5; D call uncertain. The V gene lost 8 bases and the J gene lost 5 bases, with 13 bases spanning the gap. The CDR3 covers 13 residues. CDR1 SGHTA and CDR2 FQGNSA come from the germline V gene. The DNA for the CDR3 is TGTGCCAGCGCCATTCGAGGCGATCAGCCCCAGCATTTT. This sequence encodes CASAIRGDQPQHF.

The V gene is TRBV5-6, the J gene TRBJ1-2; D is perhaps TRBD1 (6 bases). V lost 1 base and J lost 4, with 11 bases in between. The CDR3 extends over 14 amino acids. Germline V gene data show CDR1 as SGHDT and CDR2 as YYEEEE. CDR3 DNA sequence: TGTGCCAGCAGCTTGTCAGGGGTAGTCTATGGCTACACCTTC. Encoded protein: CASSLSGVVYGYTF.